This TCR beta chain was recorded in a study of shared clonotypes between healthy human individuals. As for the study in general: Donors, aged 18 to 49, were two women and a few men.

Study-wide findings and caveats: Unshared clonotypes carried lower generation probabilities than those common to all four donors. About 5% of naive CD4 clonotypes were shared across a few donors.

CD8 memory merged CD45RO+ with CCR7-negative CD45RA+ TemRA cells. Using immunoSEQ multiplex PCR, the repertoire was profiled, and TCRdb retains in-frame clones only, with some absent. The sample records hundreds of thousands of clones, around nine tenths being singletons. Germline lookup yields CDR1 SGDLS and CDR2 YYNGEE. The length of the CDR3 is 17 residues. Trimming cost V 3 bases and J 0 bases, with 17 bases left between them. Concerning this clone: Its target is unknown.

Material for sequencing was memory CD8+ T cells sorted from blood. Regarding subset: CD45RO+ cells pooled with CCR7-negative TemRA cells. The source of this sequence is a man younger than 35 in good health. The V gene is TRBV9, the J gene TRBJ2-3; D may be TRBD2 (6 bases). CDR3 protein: CASSDGQVGTSTDTQYF. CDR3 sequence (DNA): TGTGCCAGCAGCGACGGGCAGGTGGGGACTAGCACAGATACGCAGTATTTT. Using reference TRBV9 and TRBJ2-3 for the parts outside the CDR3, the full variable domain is DSGVTQTPKHLITATGQRVTLRCSPRSGDLSVYWYQQSLDQGLQFLIQYYNGEERAKGNILERFSAQQFPDLHSELNLSSLELGDSALYFCASSDGQVGTSTDTQYFGPGTRLTVL.